The rows below give T cell receptor beta chains drawn from one sample of a study of blood T cell repertoires in COVID-19. Generated by immunoSEQ multiplex PCR, the TCRdb table keeps only in-frame clones and is missing some. Here the sample spans about 200,000 clones, approximately 84% being singletons. Material for sequencing was peripheral blood. All receptors come from a human donor with acute or convalescent COVID-19. The donor label of this sample is uncertain. Each CDR3 is given with its conserved first and last residue. Each record gives: clone size, D gene, J gene, V gene, CDR3 protein. A D gene is named only where the DNA matches it firmly. Clone size appears in some rows only: once, few, many, or a class for an expanded clone.

clone_size: .
d_call: TRBD2
j_call: TRBJ2-1
v_call: TRBV6-2/TRBV6-3
cdr3_aa: CASSYRGGSAYNEQFF

clone_size: .
d_call: TRBD1
j_call: TRBJ2-7
v_call: TRBV6-5
cdr3_aa: CASRRRDRYEQYF

clone_size: few
d_call: .
j_call: TRBJ1-1
v_call: TRBV30
cdr3_aa: CAWERQVNTEAFF

clone_size: .
d_call: .
j_call: TRBJ2-7
v_call: TRBV11-2
cdr3_aa: CASSLAGVNPQYF

clone_size: .
d_call: TRBD1
j_call: TRBJ1-1
v_call: TRBV30
cdr3_aa: CAWSKQGAGEAFF

clone_size: .
d_call: TRBD1
j_call: TRBJ1-5
v_call: TRBV7-9
cdr3_aa: CASSSDRAGNQPQHF

clone_size: few
d_call: TRBD1
j_call: TRBJ1-3
v_call: TRBV7-8
cdr3_aa: CASSFTTGVAGNTIYF

clone_size: .
d_call: TRBD1
j_call: TRBJ2-3
v_call: TRBV5-4
cdr3_aa: CASSPDREDTQYF

clone_size: .
d_call: .
j_call: TRBJ2-5
v_call: TRBV5-1
cdr3_aa: CASSSLVQETQYF

clone_size: few
d_call: .
j_call: TRBJ1-5
v_call: TRBV5-1
cdr3_aa: CASSLIPGSNQPQHF

clone_size: .
d_call: .
j_call: TRBJ1-6
v_call: TRBV5-1
cdr3_aa: CASSLGGSSPLHF

clone_size: once
d_call: TRBD1
j_call: TRBJ2-7
v_call: TRBV28
cdr3_aa: CASSRQGPYEQYF

clone_size: .
d_call: TRBD1
j_call: TRBJ2-1
v_call: TRBV29-1
cdr3_aa: CSVGPGTGGGEQFF

clone_size: .
d_call: .
j_call: TRBJ2-7
v_call: TRBV18
cdr3_aa: CASSPGLHSEQYF

clone_size: .
d_call: .
j_call: TRBJ2-7
v_call: TRBV19
cdr3_aa: CASSIGAPASYEQYF

clone_size: .
d_call: .
j_call: TRBJ1-4
v_call: TRBV4-1
cdr3_aa: CASSLRAQGNEKLFF

clone_size: .
d_call: .
j_call: TRBJ2-2
v_call: TRBV27
cdr3_aa: CASARLNTGELFF

clone_size: .
d_call: .
j_call: TRBJ2-1
v_call: TRBV5-1
cdr3_aa: CASSQEPGGAYEQFF

clone_size: few
d_call: .
j_call: TRBJ1-3
v_call: TRBV3-1/TRBV3-2
cdr3_aa: CASSRTSSSGNTIYF

clone_size: .
d_call: TRBD2
j_call: TRBJ2-7
v_call: TRBV19
cdr3_aa: CASSTLTSGKLYEQYF

clone_size: .
d_call: .
j_call: TRBJ2-2
v_call: TRBV18
cdr3_aa: CASSHRDTNTGELFF

clone_size: .
d_call: TRBD1
j_call: TRBJ1-2
v_call: TRBV7-6
cdr3_aa: CASSPRTGGYGYTF

clone_size: .
d_call: .
j_call: TRBJ2-3
v_call: TRBV7-2
cdr3_aa: CASSFGSPGIDTQYF

clone_size: once
d_call: TRBD1
j_call: TRBJ1-4
v_call: TRBV19
cdr3_aa: CASSGRTGGKTTNEKLFF

clone_size: .
d_call: TRBD2
j_call: TRBJ2-3
v_call: TRBV28
cdr3_aa: CASSAWGLAGSLDTQYF

clone_size: .
d_call: TRBD1
j_call: TRBJ2-3
v_call: TRBV5-1
cdr3_aa: CASNEGGRDTQYF

clone_size: .
d_call: .
j_call: TRBJ2-7
v_call: TRBV28
cdr3_aa: CASSPGGQSSYEQYF

clone_size: once
d_call: TRBD1
j_call: TRBJ2-1
v_call: TRBV5-4
cdr3_aa: CASRLDRVTGNEQFF

clone_size: .
d_call: TRBD2
j_call: TRBJ2-5
v_call: TRBV30
cdr3_aa: CAWTGTSGRGETQYF

clone_size: .
d_call: TRBD2
j_call: TRBJ2-1
v_call: TRBV7-3
cdr3_aa: CASSPIATSGRAGEQFF

clone_size: .
d_call: .
j_call: TRBJ1-2
v_call: TRBV3-1/TRBV3-2
cdr3_aa: CASSQGGFNYGYTF

clone_size: .
d_call: TRBD2
j_call: TRBJ2-5
v_call: TRBV30
cdr3_aa: CAWSEAPGGTQYF

clone_size: .
d_call: .
j_call: TRBJ1-5
v_call: TRBV28
cdr3_aa: CASSLNGNQPQHF

clone_size: .
d_call: .
j_call: TRBJ2-4
v_call: TRBV10-3
cdr3_aa: CAISDPTGIAKNIQYF

clone_size: .
d_call: TRBD1
j_call: TRBJ2-2
v_call: TRBV11-3
cdr3_aa: CASSRGGRGLTGELFF

clone_size: once
d_call: TRBD1
j_call: TRBJ1-1
v_call: TRBV11-2
cdr3_aa: CASSSRDRVSEAFF

clone_size: .
d_call: .
j_call: TRBJ2-1
v_call: TRBV5-1
cdr3_aa: CASSLPSGAYNEQFF

clone_size: .
d_call: TRBD1
j_call: TRBJ1-2
v_call: TRBV27
cdr3_aa: CASSPPGQGTGYTF

clone_size: .
d_call: TRBD1
j_call: TRBJ2-1
v_call: TRBV7-9
cdr3_aa: CASSRDSNEQFF

clone_size: .
d_call: .
j_call: TRBJ1-5
v_call: TRBV6-5
cdr3_aa: CASSYDRGQPQHF

clone_size: .
d_call: TRBD1
j_call: TRBJ2-5
v_call: TRBV11-3
cdr3_aa: CASSSRTGPQETQYF

clone_size: .
d_call: TRBD1
j_call: TRBJ2-7
v_call: TRBV6-6
cdr3_aa: CASRAGGASYEQYF

clone_size: few
d_call: TRBD2
j_call: TRBJ2-7
v_call: TRBV14
cdr3_aa: CASSQGLAVFTEQYF

clone_size: .
d_call: .
j_call: TRBJ1-1
v_call: TRBV5-6
cdr3_aa: CASSLGQLTMNTEAFF

clone_size: .
d_call: TRBD1
j_call: TRBJ2-7
v_call: TRBV6-5
cdr3_aa: CASSPWTGGYEQYF

clone_size: .
d_call: TRBD1
j_call: TRBJ1-2
v_call: TRBV28
cdr3_aa: CASTTGGSYGYTF

clone_size: .
d_call: TRBD1
j_call: TRBJ2-2
v_call: TRBV2
cdr3_aa: CASSPGTGANTGELFF

clone_size: .
d_call: .
j_call: TRBJ1-2
v_call: TRBV5-8
cdr3_aa: CASSLILQGGYTF

clone_size: .
d_call: .
j_call: TRBJ2-3
v_call: TRBV19
cdr3_aa: CASSLTDTQYF

clone_size: .
d_call: .
j_call: TRBJ2-3
v_call: TRBV11-2
cdr3_aa: CASSSYTDTQYF

clone_size: .
d_call: TRBD2
j_call: TRBJ2-5
v_call: TRBV7-3
cdr3_aa: CASSLFPGRAPETQYF